These 32 T cell receptor beta chains originate from one sample sequenced in a study of shared clonotypes between healthy human individuals. Assay used: immunoSEQ multiplex PCR; TCRdb lists only in-frame clones, some missing. The sample has a few million clones; 80% to 95% are singletons. Specimen: naive CD4+ T cells from PBMCs. Subset here: CD45RA+ positively selected. The receptors shown here come from a young man in good health. Some clones in this sample may be carry-over from other donors' samples.

This chain connects TRBV5-1 to TRBJ1-3, with TRBD1 matching 7 bases. This CDR3 region has 16 residues. Germline CDR1 is SGHRS and CDR2 is YFSETQ. V was clipped by 4 bases and J by 0 bases; unmatched bases: 7. CDR3 DNA: TGCGCCAGCAGCGATTCAGGGGGTTCCTCTGGAAACACCATATATTTT. The encoded protein is CASSDSGGSSGNTIYF.

With respect to this clone: Different DNA sequences within this sample yield the same CDR3. This rearrangement joins TRBV5-4 to TRBJ2-1; D possibly corresponds to TRBD2 (5 bases). Germline CDR1 and CDR2: SGHNT and YYREEE (reference sequence). V was cut by 0 bases and J by 4 bases, with 11 bases left in between. The CDR3 loop spans 15 amino acids. The CDR3 loop reads CASSLDGTGYNEQFF. The CDR3 DNA is TGTGCCAGCAGCTTGGATGGTACGGGGTACAATGAGCAGTTCTTC.

A remark on this clone: This likely traces to a read error, being one base from a far larger clone. In the same sample, other DNA sequences code for this CDR3. This chain uses TRBV5-4 with TRBJ2-5, with D possibly matching TRBD1 (5 bases). Trimming left V 0 bases short and J 1 base short, with 7 bases between. The germline V gene has CDR1 SGHNT and CDR2 YYREEE (reference sequence). This CDR3 is 14 amino acids long. In DNA form, the CDR3 reads TGTGCCAGCAGCTTGGGACAGAGCCAAGAGACCCAGTACTTC. It translates to CASSLGQSQETQYF.

V usage is TRBV19 and J usage is TRBJ2-1; 11 nucleotides agree with TRBD1. V was clipped by 3 bases and J by 8 bases; unmatched bases: 6. The CDR3 has 15 amino acids. Germline lookup yields CDR1 LNHDA and CDR2 SQIVND (reference sequence). CDR3 bases: TGTGCCAGTAGTATGGTGGACAGGGGGCGCGATGAGCAGTTCTTC. Encoded protein: CASSMVDRGRDEQFF.

The chain recombines TRBV9 with TRBJ2-2; possibly TRBD2 for D (5 bases). Germline CDR1 is SGDLS and CDR2 is YYNGEE. The CDR3 runs to 13 residues. Trimming took off 5 bases at V and 4 bases at J, with 9 bases between the two ends. CDR3 coding DNA: TGTGCCAGCAGTAGCGTCTTCACCGGGGAGCTGTTTTTT. Translating gives CASSSVFTGELFF. Using reference TRBV9 and TRBJ2-2 for the parts outside the CDR3, the full variable domain is DSGVTQTPKHLITATGQRVTLRCSPRSGDLSVYWYQQSLDQGLQFLIQYYNGEERAKGNILERFSAQQFPDLHSELNLSSLELGDSALYFCASSSVFTGELFFGEGSRLTVL.

The chain joins TRBV6-5 to TRBJ2-7, with 7 bases aligning to TRBD2. Germline V gene lookup returns CDR1 MNHEY and CDR2 SVGAGI. The ends lost 0 bases at V and 5 bases at J; junction bases unmatched: 10. The CDR3 sequence is 16 residues long. The CDR3 DNA is TGTGCCAGCAGTTACTCCAAGGCGGGAGTCCCCCACGAGCAGTACTTC. It yields the protein CASSYSKAGVPHEQYF.

The genes are TRBV15 and TRBJ2-1; 9 bases agree with TRBD2. This CDR3 comprises 16 residues. CDR1 and CDR2 from the germline V gene are LNHNV and YYDKDF (reference sequence). After removal of 1 base from V and 8 bases from J, the junction contained 9 bases not matched to a gene. The CDR3 DNA sequence: TGTGCCACCAGCAGAGGCCGAGGGACTAGCATCGATGAGCAGTTCTTC. Encoded protein: CATSRGRGTSIDEQFF. The full variable domain, in which reference TRBV15 and TRBJ2-1 provide the parts outside the CDR3, is DAMVIQNPRYQVTQFGKPVTLSCSQTLNHNVMYWYQQKSSQAPKLLFHYYDKDFNNEADTPDNFQSRRPNTSFCFLDIRSPGLGDTAMYLCATSRGRGTSIDEQFFGPGTRLTVL.

V and J are TRBV25-1 and TRBJ2-3, with TRBD1 matching over 9 bases. Germline CDR1 and CDR2: MGHDK and SYGVNS. CDR3 length equals 15 residues. V trimming: 6 bases; J trimming: 0 bases; junction bases outside the gene matches: 4. CDR3 region: CASRDRGGSTDTQYF. CDR3 sequence (DNA): TGTGCCAGCAGGGACAGGGGAGGCAGCACAGATACGCAGTATTTT.

The chain links TRBV5-1 to TRBJ1-1; a possible D gene is TRBD1 (6 bases). The germline V gene has CDR1 SGHRS and CDR2 YFSETQ. V lost 4 bases and J lost 5, with 15 bases in between. CDR3 length equals 14 residues. The CDR3 bases are TGCGCCAGCAGCCCAGACAGGATCGAGACTGAAGCTTTCTTT. Translating gives CASSPDRIETEAFF.

This clone was seen just once. Additional DNA sequences in this sample encode the identical CDR3. The gene calls are TRBV28 and TRBJ1-2; 11 nucleotides match TRBD1. The CDR3 totals 13 residues. V lost 5 bases, J lost 5 bases, and 1 base stayed unmatched. CDR1 and CDR2 from the germline V gene are MDHEN and SYDVKM. CDR3: CASSRDRGYGYTF. For the CDR3, the DNA is TGTGCCAGCAGTCGGGACAGGGGGTATGGCTACACCTTC.

The chain carries TRBV5-1 and TRBJ1-1; 9 nucleotides agree with TRBD1. The CDR3 length is 15 residues. Germline V gives CDR1 SGHRS, CDR2 YFSETQ. V lost 3 bases to trimming and J lost 1 base; unmatched junction nucleotides: 4. The CDR3 DNA reads TGCGCCAGCAGCTCCCAGGGACAGGGGAACACTGAAGCTTTCTTT. It translates to CASSSQGQGNTEAFF.

In its sample, this clone was seen once. The chain recombines TRBV6-5 with TRBJ2-3; no clear D gene. Germline V CDR1 and CDR2: MNHEY, SVGAGI. The V end lost 6 bases, the J end lost 0 bases, and 10 bases lay between the germline ends. The CDR3 is 14 residues long. CDR3 in DNA: TGTGCCAGCAGGGACCGATTAAGCACAGATACGCAGTATTTT. This sequence encodes CASRDRLSTDTQYF.

The V gene is TRBV7-9, the J gene TRBJ2-3, with TRBD1 matching over 9 bases. The CDR3 spans 14 residues. V lost 5 bases to trimming and J lost 6 bases; unmatched junction nucleotides: 6. In germline, CDR1 is SEHNR, CDR2 FQNEAQ (reference sequence). CDR3 in amino acids: CASSTDRGGDTQYF. The CDR3 nucleotides read TGTGCCAGCAGCACGGACAGGGGAGGGGATACGCAGTATTTT.

Note on this clone: In the same sample, other DNA sequences code for this CDR3. The V gene is TRBV5-1, the J gene TRBJ2-3; D not resolved. This CDR3 is built from 13 residues. Trimming stripped 0 bases from V and 3 bases from J, with 5 bases between. Germline CDR1 and CDR2: SGHRS and YFSETQ. As DNA, the CDR3 is TGCGCCAGCAGCTTGGAACTTACAGATACGCAGTATTTT. It translates to CASSLELTDTQYF.

This chain uses TRBV4-1 with TRBJ2-7; the D is unclear. V was pared by 4 bases and J by 2 bases, with 6 bases between. Germline V gives CDR1 MGHRA, CDR2 YSYEKL. This CDR3 has 12 residues. The CDR3 nucleotides are TGCGCCAGCAGCCCCGGTGCCTACGAGCAGTACTTC. It is translated as CASSPGAYEQYF.

This chain joins TRBV7-2 and TRBJ2-7, with TRBD1 identical over 8 bases. Germline loops: CDR1 SGHTA, CDR2 FQGNSA. The junction had 7 bases not matched to a gene; V was cut back by 1 base and J by 2 bases. The CDR3 has 16 amino acids. Here the CDR3 DNA reads TGTGCCAGCAGCTTAGATAGGGACAGGAGGGCCTACGAGCAGTACTTC. Translation gives CASSLDRDRRAYEQYF.

CDR3 nucleotide sequence: TGTGCCAGCAGTTTACCGACAGGAAAATGGCGGGAGACCCAGTACTTC. It translates to CASSLPTGKWRETQYF. V usage is TRBV28 and J usage is TRBJ2-5; D is possibly TRBD1 (6 bases). The V gene lost 2 bases and the J gene lost 5 bases, with 18 bases spanning the gap. The germline gives CDR1 MDHEN, CDR2 SYDVKM. CDR3 length: 16 amino acids.

The chain recombines TRBV19 with TRBJ1-3; D is undetermined. Trimming left V 3 bases short and J 0 bases short, with 6 bases between. The CDR3 is 14 amino acids. Germline values: CDR1 LNHDA, CDR2 SQIVND (reference sequence). For the CDR3, the DNA is TGTGCCAGTAGTATGGTCAGCTCTGGAAACACCATATATTTT. Protein sequence: CASSMVSSGNTIYF.

The DNA for the CDR3 is TGTGCCAGCAGTGAATACCCGCTACACTCCTACGAGCAGTACTTC. It specifies CASSEYPLHSYEQYF. The chain carries TRBV6-1 and TRBJ2-7, with D hard to call. V was clipped by 2 bases and J by 0 bases, with 11 bases between them. The CDR3 runs to 15 residues. The germline V gene encodes CDR1 MNHNS and CDR2 SASEGT.

This sequence joins TRBV7-8 and TRBJ2-1; 9 nucleotides align to TRBD2. CDR3 length: 16 residues. CDR1 SGHVS and CDR2 FQNEAQ come from the germline V gene. J gave up 6 bases and V 0 bases, and 6 bases lay outside the gene matches. CDR3 bases: TGTGCCAGCAGCTTAGCATCGGCTAGCGGGGTCAATGAGCAGTTCTTC. Protein product: CASSLASASGVNEQFF.

As to this clone: This sample also contains other DNA sequences that code for the same CDR3. The chain couples TRBV5-1 to TRBJ2-7; D possibly corresponds to TRBD2 (6 bases). Germline V gene data show CDR1 as SGHRS and CDR2 as YFSETQ. The CDR3 totals 12 residues. With 0 bases removed from V and 7 bases from J, the gap between germline ends came to 8 bases. The CDR3 here is CASSLGRGEQYF. The DNA of the CDR3 is TGCGCCAGCAGCTTGGGGAGGGGAGAGCAGTACTTC.

The V and J genes are TRBV5-1 and TRBJ2-7; 11 bases agree with TRBD2. CDR3 size: 15 residues. V shed 5 bases and J 2 bases; nucleotides not matched to a gene: 6. CDR1 is SGHRS, CDR2 YFSETQ, per germline. The CDR3 spells CASRTGTSGPYEQYF. The CDR3 DNA sequence: TGCGCCAGCAGAACGGGGACTAGCGGCCCCTACGAGCAGTACTTC.

A word on this clone: The same CDR3 can be traced to other DNA sequences in this sample. The rearrangement joins TRBV28 to TRBJ2-7; TRBD2 might be the D (5 bases). The V and J ends lost 4 bases and 5 bases respectively, with 9 bases between them. The CDR3 is 12 residues long. Germline V gives CDR1 MDHEN, CDR2 SYDVKM. For the CDR3, the DNA is TGTGCCAGCAGTTCCCCCGGGAACGAGCAGTACTTC. Its protein is CASSSPGNEQYF.

The V call is TRBV19, the J call TRBJ2-7, with 12 bases matching TRBD2. This CDR3 spans 16 amino acids. In germline, CDR1 is LNHDA, CDR2 SQIVND (reference sequence). V lost 4 bases to trimming and J lost 0 bases; unmatched junction nucleotides: 4. This CDR3 reads CASSKTSGSSSYEQYF. CDR3 DNA: TGTGCCAGTAGTAAGACTAGCGGGAGCTCCTCCTACGAGCAGTACTTC. The full variable domain, its missing parts supplied by reference TRBV19 and TRBJ2-7, is DGGITQSPKYLFRKEGQNVTLSCEQNLNHDAMYWYRQDPGQGLRLIYYSQIVNDFQKGDIAEGYSVSREKKESFPLTVTSAQKNPTAFYLCASSKTSGSSSYEQYFGPGTRLTVT.

The chain couples TRBV9 to TRBJ2-2; D uncertain. V was trimmed by 4 bases and J by 2 bases, leaving 15 bases between them. This CDR3 is 16 amino acids long. Germline-derived CDR1 and CDR2 are SGDLS and YYNGEE. CDR3 nucleotides: TGTGCCAGCAGCCGTAATACCCCCCCCAACACCGGGGAGCTGTTTTTT. The encoded protein is CASSRNTPPNTGELFF.

The chain couples TRBV6-1 to TRBJ1-4; no firm D call. V shed 6 bases and J shed 7 bases, with 12 bases lying between them. Germline lookup yields CDR1 MNHNS and CDR2 SASEGT. CDR3 size: 13 residues. For the CDR3, the DNA is TGTGCCAGCAGCCTTTCTTGGGGTGAAAAACTGTTTTTT. Its protein is CASSLSWGEKLFF.

This clone has only one observation. The rearrangement joins TRBV27 to TRBJ2-5, with 10 nucleotides matching TRBD1. The J call could be wrong; TRBJ2-7 is a better fit for the DNA end. The CDR3 consists of 16 residues. CDR1 and CDR2 from the germline V gene are MNHEY and SMNVEV (reference sequence). The CDR3 reads CASSRKGTGDSYEQYF. The CDR3 DNA is TGTGCCAGCAGCCGGAAAGGGACAGGGGACTCCTACGAGCAGTACTTC.

V usage is TRBV7-9 and J usage is TRBJ2-5; D possibly matches TRBD1 or TRBD2 (5 bases each). The CDR3 has 15 residues. Trimming took off 3 bases at V and 5 bases at J, with 16 bases between the two ends. Germline V lookup: CDR1 SEHNR, CDR2 FQNEAQ (reference sequence). The CDR3 DNA is TGTGCCAGCAGCTTGGGAGCGCCGGCAGGGGAGACCCAGTACTTC. Translation: CASSLGAPAGETQYF.

The V call is TRBV7-2, the J call TRBJ1-2, with TRBD1 matching 8 bases. Per the germline V gene, CDR1 is SGHTA and CDR2 is FQGNSA. CDR3 length equals 14 residues. The V gene end was trimmed by 4 bases and the J gene end by 5 bases; junction bases not matched to a gene: 6. CDR3 nucleotide sequence: TGTGCCAGCAGCTCGTGGACAGGGTGGTATGGCTACACCTTC. This translates into CASSSWTGWYGYTF. The full variable domain, in which reference TRBV7-2 and TRBJ1-2 provide the parts outside the CDR3, is GAGVSQSPSNKVTEKGKDVELRCDPISGHTALYWYRQSLGQGLEFLIYFQGNSAPDKSGLPSDRFSAERTGGSVSTLTIQRTQQEDSAVYLCASSSWTGWYGYTFGSGTRLTVV.

The chain recombines TRBV6-5 with TRBJ2-7; 7 nucleotides agree with TRBD1. The V and J ends lost 3 bases and 4 bases, in that order; junction bases with no gene match: 6. Germline V gene lookup returns CDR1 MNHEY and CDR2 SVGAGI. The CDR3 runs 14 residues. This CDR3 is CASSYRDREYEQYF. The CDR3 DNA sequence: TGTGCCAGCAGTTATCGTGACAGGGAATACGAGCAGTACTTC.

The rearrangement joins TRBV5-6 to TRBJ1-1, with 7 bases identical to TRBD1. Germline V gene lookup returns CDR1 SGHDT and CDR2 YYEEEE. This CDR3 has 14 amino acids. With 4 bases clipped from V and 4 bases from J, the junction kept 7 bases outside the gene matches. The chain's CDR3 is CASSPGSGGTEAFF. The CDR3 DNA reads TGTGCCAGCAGCCCGGGATCAGGGGGCACTGAAGCTTTCTTT.

This chain links TRBV7-2 with TRBJ1-5; D possibly corresponds to TRBD1 (6 bases). CDR3 length: 15 amino acids. The germline V and J ends were trimmed by 5 bases and 0 bases, with 11 bases remaining between them. Germline V lookup: CDR1 SGHTA, CDR2 FQGNSA. The CDR3 spells CASSQWGASNQPQHF. The CDR3 bases are TGTGCCAGCAGCCAATGGGGGGCTAGCAATCAGCCCCAGCATTTT.